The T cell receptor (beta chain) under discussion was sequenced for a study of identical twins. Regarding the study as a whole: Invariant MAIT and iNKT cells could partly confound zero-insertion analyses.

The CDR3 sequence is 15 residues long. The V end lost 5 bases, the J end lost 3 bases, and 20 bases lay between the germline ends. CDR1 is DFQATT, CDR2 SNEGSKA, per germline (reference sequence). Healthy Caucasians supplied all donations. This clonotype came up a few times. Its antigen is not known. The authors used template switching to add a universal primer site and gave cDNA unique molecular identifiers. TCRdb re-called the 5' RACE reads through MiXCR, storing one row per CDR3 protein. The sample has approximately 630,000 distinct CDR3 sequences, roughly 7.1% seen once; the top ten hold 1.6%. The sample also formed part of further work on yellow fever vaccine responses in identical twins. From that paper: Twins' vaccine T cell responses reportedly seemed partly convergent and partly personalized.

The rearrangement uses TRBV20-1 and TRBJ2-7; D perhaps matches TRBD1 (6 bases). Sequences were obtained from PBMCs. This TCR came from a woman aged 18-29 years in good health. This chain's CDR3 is CSAEPSQGGGYEQYF. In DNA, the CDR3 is TGCAGTGCTGAACCGTCACAGGGCGGAGGCTACGAGCAGTACTTC.